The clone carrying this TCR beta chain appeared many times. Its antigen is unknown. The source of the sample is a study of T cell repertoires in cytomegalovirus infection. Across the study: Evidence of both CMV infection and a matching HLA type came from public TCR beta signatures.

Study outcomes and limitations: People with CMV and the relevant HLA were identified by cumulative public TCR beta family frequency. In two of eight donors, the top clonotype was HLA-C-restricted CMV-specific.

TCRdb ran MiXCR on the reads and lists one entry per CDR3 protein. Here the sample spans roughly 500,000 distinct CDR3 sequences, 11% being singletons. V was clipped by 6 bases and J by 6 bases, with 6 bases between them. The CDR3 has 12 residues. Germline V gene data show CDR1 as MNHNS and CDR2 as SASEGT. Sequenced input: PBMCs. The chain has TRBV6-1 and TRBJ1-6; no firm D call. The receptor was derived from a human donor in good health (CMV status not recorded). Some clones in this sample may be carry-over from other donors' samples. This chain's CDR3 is CASRGINSPLHF. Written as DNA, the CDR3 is TGTGCCAGCAGGGGGATTAATTCACCCCTCCACTTT.